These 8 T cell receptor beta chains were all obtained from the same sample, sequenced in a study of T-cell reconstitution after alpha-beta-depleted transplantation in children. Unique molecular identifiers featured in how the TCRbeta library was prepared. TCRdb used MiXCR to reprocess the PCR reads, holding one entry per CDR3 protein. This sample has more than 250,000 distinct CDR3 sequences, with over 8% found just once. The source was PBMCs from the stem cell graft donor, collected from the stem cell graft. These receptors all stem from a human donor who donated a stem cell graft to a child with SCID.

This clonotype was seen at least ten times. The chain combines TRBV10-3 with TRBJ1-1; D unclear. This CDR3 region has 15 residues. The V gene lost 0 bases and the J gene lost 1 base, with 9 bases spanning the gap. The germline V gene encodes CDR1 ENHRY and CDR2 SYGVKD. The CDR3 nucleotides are TGTGCCATCAGTGAGTCGGCGATGGGGAACACTGAAGCTTTCTTT. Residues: CAISESAMGNTEAFF.

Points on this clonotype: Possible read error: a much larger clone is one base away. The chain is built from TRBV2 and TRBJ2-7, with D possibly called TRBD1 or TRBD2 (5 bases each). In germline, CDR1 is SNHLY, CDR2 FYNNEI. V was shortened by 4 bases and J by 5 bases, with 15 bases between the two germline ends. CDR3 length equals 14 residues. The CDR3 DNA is TGTGCCAGCAGTGCTAGCTTGGGGCACGACGAGCAGTACTTC. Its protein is CASSASLGHDEQYF.

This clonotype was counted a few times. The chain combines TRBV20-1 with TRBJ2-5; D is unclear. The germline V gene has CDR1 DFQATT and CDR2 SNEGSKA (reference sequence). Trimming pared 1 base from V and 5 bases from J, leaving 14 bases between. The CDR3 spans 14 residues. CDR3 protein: CSARGAVVSETQYF. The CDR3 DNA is TGCAGTGCTAGAGGGGCGGTGGTTAGTGAGACCCAGTACTTC.

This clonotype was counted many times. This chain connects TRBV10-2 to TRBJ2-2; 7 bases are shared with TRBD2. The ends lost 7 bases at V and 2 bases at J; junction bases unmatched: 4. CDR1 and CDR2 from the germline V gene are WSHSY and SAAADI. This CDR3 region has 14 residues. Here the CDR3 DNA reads TGCGCCAGCACGGCGGGAGCAAACACCGGGGAGCTGTTTTTT. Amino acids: CASTAGANTGELFF.

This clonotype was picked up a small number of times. CDR3 sequence (DNA): TGTGCCAGCAGGGCAGGCGGGCTTAACACTGAAGCTTTCTTT. It translates to CASRAGGLNTEAFF. The chain employs TRBV6-1 and TRBJ1-1; D gene ambiguous. Germline CDR1 MNHNS, CDR2 SASEGT. The V end lost 6 bases, the J end lost 2 bases, and 13 bases lay between the germline ends. This CDR3 has 14 residues.

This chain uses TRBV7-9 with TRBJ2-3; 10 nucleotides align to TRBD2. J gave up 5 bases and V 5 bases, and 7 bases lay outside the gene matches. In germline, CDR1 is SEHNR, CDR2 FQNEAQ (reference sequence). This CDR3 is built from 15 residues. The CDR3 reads CASSPDGLAVDTQYF. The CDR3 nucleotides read TGTGCCAGCAGCCCAGACGGACTAGCGGTAGATACGCAGTATTTT.

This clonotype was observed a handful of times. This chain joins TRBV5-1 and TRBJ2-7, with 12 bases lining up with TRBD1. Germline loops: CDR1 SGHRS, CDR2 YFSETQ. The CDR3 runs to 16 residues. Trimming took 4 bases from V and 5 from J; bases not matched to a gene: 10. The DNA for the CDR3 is TGCGCCAGCAGCGATAGACCGGGACAGGGGGCACACGAGCAGTACTTC. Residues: CASSDRPGQGAHEQYF. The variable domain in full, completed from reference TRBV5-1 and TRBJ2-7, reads KAGVTQTPRYLIKTRGQQVTLSCSPISGHRSVSWYQQTPGQGLQFLFEYFSETQRNKGNFPGRFSGRQFSNSRSEMNVSTLELGDSALYLCASSDRPGQGAHEQYFGPGTRLTVT.

CDR3 sequence (DNA): TGCGCCAGCAGCCAGACGGGGGGCGGCTATGGCTACACCTTC. Amino acid sequence: CASSQTGGGYGYTF. J is TRBJ1-2 and V is TRBV5-1, with D tentatively TRBD1 (6 bases). The CDR3 is 14 residues long. The germline CDR1 and CDR2 sequences are SGHRS and YFSETQ. V was shortened by 4 bases and J by 4 bases, with 14 bases between the two germline ends.